This paragraph reports one T cell receptor beta chain. Its antigen remains unidentified. Each CDR3 protein is one row after TCRdb ran MiXCR on the 5' RACE reads. The sample consists of approximately 300,000 distinct CDR3 sequences, around 19% of them appearing once. The data stem from a study of T-cell memory formation after mild COVID-19. About the research overall: Each donor largely had its own TCR clusters. General study findings and limits: Certain responding clones were present in pre-infection memory, suggesting participation of cross-reactive memory. Later expanders leaned toward CD4+, whereas clones contracting from day 15 to 85 were balanced CD4/CD8. Among contracting clones, CD4+ were mainly CM/EM and CD8+ enriched in EMRA.

The length of the CDR3 is 13 residues. Trimming stripped 4 bases from V and 4 bases from J, with 11 bases between. Germline values: CDR1 SGHRS, CDR2 YFSETQ. The specimen was PBMCs or a T cell subset sorted from them (not recorded which). The source of this sequence is a man younger than 35 who had mild COVID-19 (a few samples of this study predate the infection). Cell type and time point are not known. The chain has TRBV5-1 and TRBJ2-5; possible D gene TRBD2, 5 bases. The CDR3 loop is CASSPGIGETQYF. The CDR3 DNA reads TGCGCCAGCAGCCCGGGGATCGGAGAGACCCAGTACTTC.